The T cell receptor beta chain described here comes from a study of blood T cell repertoires in COVID-19. This CDR3 spans 10 amino acids. From germline, CDR1 is DFQATT and CDR2 SNEGSKA (reference sequence). Trimming left V 5 bases short and J 5 bases short, with 6 bases between. Produced via immunoSEQ multiplex PCR; TCRdb's table is partial and in-frame only. Of roughly 200,000 clones detected, 80% to 90% appear once; the ten largest clones hold 5.9%. The clonotype was recovered from a man at least 80 years old with acute or convalescent COVID-19. The chain joins TRBV20-1 to TRBJ2-5; no firm D call. The sample taken for sequencing was peripheral blood. The CDR3: CSADWETQYF. The CDR3 nucleotides read TGCAGTGCTGACTGGGAGACCCAGTACTTC.